A selection of T cell receptor beta chains follows, all from one sample in a study of shared clonotypes between healthy human individuals. TCRdb's table, derived via immunoSEQ multiplex PCR, lists solely in-frame clones and lacks some. The sample records 2,500,000 or so clones, about 92% being singletons. Sequenced sample: naive CD4+ T cells sorted from blood. These receptor sequences come from a man aged 18 to 35 in good health. CDR3s include the opening cysteine and the closing phenylalanine or tryptophan. Each record gives: J gene, clone size, D gene, V gene, CDR3 DNA, CDR3 protein. D genes are given only for firm matches. Not every row has a clone size; where given, it reads once, few, many or a size class.

TRBJ2-2	.	TRBD1	TRBV7-2	TGTGCCAGCAGCAGAAGGGACAGGGCGCCCGGGGAGCTGTTTTTT	CASSRRDRAPGELFF
TRBJ1-2	.	.	TRBV30	TGTGCCTGGAGTGTGGCAGGGTCTGTTGGCTACACCTTC	CAWSVAGSVGYTF
TRBJ2-3	once	.	TRBV10-3	TGTGCCATCAGTGAAGGAGGGTTCGCAGATACGCAGTATTTT	CAISEGGFADTQYF
TRBJ2-5	.	TRBD2	TRBV7-6	TGTGCCAGCAGCTTAAGGGGACTAGCGGGGGAGTCAGAGACCCAGTACTTC	CASSLRGLAGESETQYF
TRBJ1-5	.	.	TRBV2	TGTGCCAGCAGTGAAGAGGTGGGACAAAATCAGCCCCAGCATTTT	CASSEEVGQNQPQHF
TRBJ1-2	.	TRBD1	TRBV5-6	TGTGCCAGCAGCACCTGGGACAGGCCGAACTATGGCTACACCTTC	CASSTWDRPNYGYTF
TRBJ2-5	.	.	TRBV7-2	TGTGCCAGCAGCTTCCAGGGCCAGGAGACCCAGTACTTC	CASSFQGQETQYF
TRBJ1-1	few	.	TRBV18	TGTGCCAGCTCACCACGGCAGGTAGGGAACACTGAAGCTTTCTTT	CASSPRQVGNTEAFF
TRBJ2-5	.	TRBD1	TRBV18	TGTGCCAGCTCACCACCGGGGACAGGGTCACGGACCCAGTACTTC	CASSPPGTGSRTQYF
TRBJ1-1	.	TRBD1	TRBV4-1	TGCGCCAGCAGCCATTCGCCGGGACAGGGTAATTCCCTAACCGCTGAAGCTTTCTTT	CASSHSPGQGNSLTAEAFF
TRBJ2-1	.	TRBD2	TRBV2	TGTGCCAGCAGCCCTAGCGGGACTGAGCAGTTCTTC	CASSPSGTEQFF
TRBJ1-6	.	TRBD1	TRBV5-1	TGCGCCAGCAGCTACCGGGACAGGGAGGCTTCACCCCTCCACTTT	CASSYRDREASPLHF
TRBJ1-2	.	TRBD1	TRBV7-9	TGTGCCAGCAGCTCCAGGACAGGGGGCGCGAACTATGGCTACACCTTC	CASSSRTGGANYGYTF
TRBJ2-7	.	.	TRBV4-1	TGCGCCAGCAGCCAAGTCAGGGTCGAGCAGTACTTC	CASSQVRVEQYF
TRBJ1-5	once	TRBD1	TRBV7-9	TGTGCCAGCAGCTGGGGGACAGGGGGAAATCAGCCCCAGCATTTT	CASSWGTGGNQPQHF
TRBJ1-4	.	.	TRBV4-1	TGCGCCAGCAGCCAAGATGGGGCGGGTGCAGGTAAAAAACTGTTTTTT	CASSQDGAGAGKKLFF
TRBJ2-5	.	.	TRBV7-3	TGTGCCAGCAGCTCAAGCAGGACTGAGACCCAGTACTTC	CASSSSRTETQYF
TRBJ2-1	.	.	TRBV7-9	TGTGCCAGCAGCTGGGACATCTGGGGGCAGTTCTTC	CASSWDIWGQFF
TRBJ2-2	.	TRBD1	TRBV5-4	TGTGCCAGCAGCCTCCCGGGACAGGGGAACACCGGGGAGCTGTTTTTT	CASSLPGQGNTGELFF
TRBJ2-2	.	TRBD1	TRBV6-1	TGTGCCAGCAGGACAGGGGGAACGGGCACCGGGGAGCTGTTTTTT	CASRTGGTGTGELFF
TRBJ1-2	.	.	TRBV5-1	TGCGCCAGCAGCTTAGACAGGACCTATGGCTACACCTTC	CASSLDRTYGYTF
TRBJ2-2	.	TRBD2	TRBV7-2	TGTGCCAGCAGCCGAAGGACTAGCGGGAGGCCCGGGGAGCTGTTTTTT	CASSRRTSGRPGELFF
TRBJ2-5	.	.	TRBV18	TGTGCCAGCTCGTCGTCGGGGGAAACACAAGAGACCCAGTACTTC	CASSSSGETQETQYF
TRBJ2-1	.	TRBD2	TRBV7-9	TGTGCCAGCAGCTTACTAGCGGGGGACAATGAGCAGTTCTTC	CASSLLAGDNEQFF
TRBJ1-1	.	.	TRBV6-5	TGTGCCAGCAGTCAAGACAGGTTAACTAACACTGAAGCTTTCTTT	CASSQDRLTNTEAFF
TRBJ1-2	.	.	TRBV29-1	TGCAGCGTCGTGGGGAATGAAGGCTACACCTTC	CSVVGNEGYTF
TRBJ2-7	.	TRBD2	TRBV30	TGTGCCTCATCGACTAGCGGGTGGTTCGAGCAGTACTTC	CASSTSGWFEQYF
TRBJ1-1	.	TRBD1	TRBV5-1	TGCGCCAGCAGCTTGGTTGAGGGGGCTGCAAGTGAAGCTTTCTTT	CASSLVEGAASEAFF
TRBJ2-7	.	.	TRBV10-3	TGTGCCATCAGTGACGGGTCGGTCAACGAGCAGTACTTC	CAISDGSVNEQYF
TRBJ2-2	.	.	TRBV11-2	TGTGCCAGCAGCCTCAATTTCGGACTGAACACCGGGGAGCTGTTTTTT	CASSLNFGLNTGELFF
TRBJ1-3	.	TRBD1	TRBV18	TGTGCCAGCTCACTACCACAGGGGATCGCTGGAAACACCATATATTTT	CASSLPQGIAGNTIYF
TRBJ1-1	.	.	TRBV20-1	TGCAGTCGCGGGGGGGACACTGAAGCTTTCTTT	CSRGGDTEAFF
TRBJ2-5	.	TRBD2	TRBV30	TGTGCCTTCGGAGCGGGGGGGCCGGGGGAGACCCAGTACTTC	CAFGAGGPGETQYF
TRBJ2-7	.	.	TRBV12-2	TGTGCAAGTCGCTTGACAGGGGACAAAACCTACGAGCAGTACTTC	CASRLTGDKTYEQYF
TRBJ1-5	.	.	TRBV6-6	TGTGCCAGCACAACCTTCAATTTGCCCCAGCATTTT	CASTTFNLPQHF